This record looks at one T cell receptor (beta chain) sequence and its context. The data stem from a study of OX40 agonist ivuxolimab in advanced cancers. Study at large: Having had anti-PD-1, anti-PD-L1 or anti-CTLA-4 therapy before was allowed, and over 35% had some.

Sequencing used immunoSEQ multiplex PCR; TCRdb keeps in-frame clones, though not all of them. The sample lists 20,000 to 25,000 clones, approximately 90% occurring once. CDR3 length: 14 residues. Germline CDR1 and CDR2: MNHEY and SVGAGI. Between the trimmed V and J ends, which lost 0 bases and 9 bases, there was a span of 12 bases. The sample was CD4+ or CD8+ T cells sorted from blood, taken in a trial of the OX40 agonist ivuxolimab. The clonotype was recovered from an adult with an advanced solid tumor such as melanoma, head and neck, liver or kidney cancer. This chain joins TRBV6-5 and TRBJ2-1; no clear D gene. CDR3 nucleotides: TGTGCCAGCAGTTACTCGGAGTTGGGTGGTGAGCAGTTCTTC. Protein product: CASSYSELGGEQFF.